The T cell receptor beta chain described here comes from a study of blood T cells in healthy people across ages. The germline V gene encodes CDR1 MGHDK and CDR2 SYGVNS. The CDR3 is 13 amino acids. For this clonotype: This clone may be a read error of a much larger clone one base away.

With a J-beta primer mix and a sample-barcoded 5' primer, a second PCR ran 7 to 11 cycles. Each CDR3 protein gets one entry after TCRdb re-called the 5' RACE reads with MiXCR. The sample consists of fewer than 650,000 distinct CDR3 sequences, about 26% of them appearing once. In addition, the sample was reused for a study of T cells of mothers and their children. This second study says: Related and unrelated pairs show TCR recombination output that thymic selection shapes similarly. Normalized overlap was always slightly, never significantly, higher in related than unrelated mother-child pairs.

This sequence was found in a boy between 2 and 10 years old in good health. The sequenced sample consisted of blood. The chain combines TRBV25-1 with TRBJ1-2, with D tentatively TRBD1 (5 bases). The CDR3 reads CASSASGRHGYPF. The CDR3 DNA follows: TGTGCCAGCAGTGCCTCAGGGCGTCATGGCTACCCCTTC.